Included here is one TCR beta chain sequence, with context. The antigen is not known. This sample is part of a study of CD8+CD57+ T cells in acquired aplastic anemia. Study summary: CD4+ and CD8+ cells, once sorted, gave DNA averaging roughly 3.2 ug. Whole-study results and caveats: Statistical testing detected no significant gap in CD8+ Simpson's diversity between patients and controls. Sharing between patients and controls was observed for twenty-nine CD8+ CDR3 sequences.

Trimming stripped 3 bases from V and 4 bases from J, with 14 bases between. CDR3 length: 14 residues. Germline V CDR1 and CDR2: SGHRS, YFSETQ. Researchers used genomic DNA as the template to profile TCR beta VDJ and CDR3. From the reads, TCRdb called clonotypes with MiXCR, one entry per CDR3 protein. The sample includes 250,000 to 350,000 distinct CDR3 sequences, 50% to 70% of them seen just once. The J gene is TRBJ2-7, the V gene TRBV5-1; the D gene is possibly TRBD1 (6 bases). The source is a human donor with severe aplastic anemia or a healthy control (not recorded which). The sequenced sample consisted of sorted CD4+, CD8+, or CD8+CD57+ T cells (not recorded which) from PBMCs. The CDR3 DNA reads as TGCGCCAGCAGCTCGACAGGCGGACCTTACGAGCAGTACTTC. This encodes CASSSTGGPYEQYF. Variable domain in full (rest from reference TRBV5-1 and TRBJ2-7): KAGVTQTPRYLIKTRGQQVTLSCSPISGHRSVSWYQQTPGQGLQFLFEYFSETQRNKGNFPGRFSGRQFSNSRSEMNVSTLELGDSALYLCASSSTGGPYEQYFGPGTRLTVT.